The subject of this entry is one TCR beta chain. Its antigen is unknown. The sample originates from a study of cytomegalovirus exposure and HLA in healthy donors. Study-level results: It was reportedly the case that the classifier diagnosed cytomegalovirus status with high specificity and sensitivity. The TCR clusters that emerged in the first cohort tended, a later analysis found, to co-occur in the approximately 110 validation repertoires.

This CDR3 has 14 residues. Deletions cut 0 bases from V and 1 base from J, with 7 bases between. Germline assignment: CDR1 SGDLS and CDR2 YYNGEE. Assay used: immunoSEQ multiplex PCR; TCRdb lists only in-frame clones, some missing. This table holds some 340,000 clones, about nine tenths found once. The chain couples TRBV9 to TRBJ1-1; D remains ambiguous. The sequenced sample was PBMCs. This sequence originates from a woman in her 30s in good health and CMV-seropositive. CDR3: CASSVVAANTEAFF. CDR3 bases: TGTGCCAGCAGCGTAGTAGCGGCGAACACTGAAGCTTTCTTT. Complete variable domain (other parts from reference TRBV9 and TRBJ1-1): DSGVTQTPKHLITATGQRVTLRCSPRSGDLSVYWYQQSLDQGLQFLIQYYNGEERAKGNILERFSAQQFPDLHSELNLSSLELGDSALYFCASSVVAANTEAFFGQGTRLTVV.